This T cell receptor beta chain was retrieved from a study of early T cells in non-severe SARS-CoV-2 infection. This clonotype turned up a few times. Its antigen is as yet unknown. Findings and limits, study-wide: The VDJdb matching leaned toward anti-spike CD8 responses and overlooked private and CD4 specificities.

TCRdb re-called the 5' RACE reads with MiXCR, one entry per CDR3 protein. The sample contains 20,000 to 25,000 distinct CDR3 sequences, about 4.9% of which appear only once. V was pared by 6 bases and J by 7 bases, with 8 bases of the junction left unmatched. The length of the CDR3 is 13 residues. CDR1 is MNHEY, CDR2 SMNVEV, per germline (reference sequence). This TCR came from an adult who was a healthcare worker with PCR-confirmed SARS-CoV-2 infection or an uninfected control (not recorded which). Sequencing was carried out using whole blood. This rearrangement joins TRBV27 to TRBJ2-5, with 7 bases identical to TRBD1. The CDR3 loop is CASRTGDRGTQYF. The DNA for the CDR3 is TGTGCCAGCAGGACCGGGGACAGAGGGACCCAGTACTTC.